This note documents a single T cell receptor (beta chain) sequence. What it binds is not known. For the second PCR, which ran for 7 to 11 cycles, a sample-barcoded 5' primer and a J-beta primer mix were used. TCRdb recomputed calls from the 5' RACE reads with MiXCR, one row per CDR3 protein. The sample has about 900,000 distinct CDR3 sequences, 60% to 80% seen once. The data were taken from a study of blood T cells in healthy people across ages. Study-wide findings and caveats: Relative to aged donors, long-lived donors carried more naive CD4+ cells and displayed higher diversity.

CDR3 size: 16 residues. Trimming removed 3 bases from V and 2 bases from J; junction bases left unmatched: 8. Germline loops: CDR1 DFQATT, CDR2 SNEGSKA (reference sequence). Sequenced sample: blood. The sequence was obtained from a man aged 30-40 years in good health. The chain combines TRBV20-1 with TRBJ2-7; 12 nucleotides agree with TRBD2. In DNA form, the CDR3 reads TGCAGTGCTAGGGGAAGACTAGCGGGGGCTACCTACGAGCAGTACTTC. Amino acids: CSARGRLAGATYEQYF.